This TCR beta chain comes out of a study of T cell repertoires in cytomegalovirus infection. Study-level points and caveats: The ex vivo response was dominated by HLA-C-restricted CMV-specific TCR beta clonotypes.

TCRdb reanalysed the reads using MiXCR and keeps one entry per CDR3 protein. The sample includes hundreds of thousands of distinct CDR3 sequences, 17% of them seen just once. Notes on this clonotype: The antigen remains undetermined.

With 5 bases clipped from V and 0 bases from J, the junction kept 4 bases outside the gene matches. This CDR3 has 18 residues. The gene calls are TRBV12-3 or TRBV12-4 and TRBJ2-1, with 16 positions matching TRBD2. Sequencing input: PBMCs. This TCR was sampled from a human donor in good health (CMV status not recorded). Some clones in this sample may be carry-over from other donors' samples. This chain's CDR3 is CASSGGLAGGNSYNEQFF. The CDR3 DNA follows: TGTGCCAGCAGTGGGGGACTAGCGGGGGGGAACTCCTACAATGAGCAGTTCTTC.